Listed below are T cell receptor beta chains from one sample, sequenced in a study of cytomegalovirus exposure and HLA in healthy donors. Method: immunoSEQ multiplex PCR; TCRdb's copy keeps in-frame clones and lacks some. This sample has tens of thousands of clones, with 75% to 90% found just once. The sequenced material came from PBMCs. The source of these receptors is a woman in her thirties or forties in good health and CMV-seropositive. CDR3s include the opening cysteine and the closing phenylalanine or tryptophan. A D gene is named only where the DNA matches it firmly. Clone size is not always given. Where it is, it says once, few, many or a class for expanded clones.

TRBJ2-1,-,-,TRBV19,CASSFRLGRDNEQFF,TGTGCCAGTAGTTTCCGACTAGGGCGGGACAATGAGCAGTTCTTC
TRBJ2-1,-,-,TRBV28,CASSFVSGYNEQFF,TGTGCCAGCAGTTTTGTTAGCGGTTACAATGAGCAGTTCTTC
TRBJ1-6,-,once,TRBV28,CASSSQSPYSPLHF,TGTGCCAGCAGCTCCCAAAGCCCGTACTCACCCCTCCACTTT
TRBJ2-1,TRBD2,-,TRBV7-3,CASSPGGLSYNEQFF,TGTGCCAGCAGCCCGGGGGGGCTATCCTACAATGAGCAGTTCTTC
TRBJ1-1,-,-,TRBV5-1,CASSLELPDRPLGAEAFF,TGCGCCAGCAGCTTGGAGCTACCGGACCGACCTCTCGGGGCTGAAGCTTTCTTT
TRBJ1-6,-,few,TRBV5-1,CASSLGADSPLHF,TGCGCCAGCAGCTTAGGCGCGGATTCACCCCTCCACTTT
TRBJ2-7,TRBD1,-,TRBV15,CATSRLGQGYEQYF,TGTGCCACCAGCAGGTTAGGACAGGGGTATGAGCAGTACTTC
TRBJ1-2,-,-,TRBV6-6,CASSYSADYGYTF,TGTGCCAGCAGTTACTCGGCAGACTATGGCTACACCTTC
TRBJ1-2,-,few,TRBV19,CASSRPGKNYGYTF,TGTGCCAGTAGTAGGCCAGGGAAGAACTATGGCTACACCTTC
TRBJ2-3,-,-,TRBV28,CASTSLRGGRYF,TGTGCCAGCACCTCTCTCAGGGGAGGGCGGTATTTT
TRBJ1-5,TRBD1,-,TRBV6-1,CASRSATGNQPQHF,TGTGCCAGCAGGTCAGCGACAGGGAATCAGCCCCAGCATTTT
TRBJ2-6,-,-,TRBV7-9,CASSLGVAGSGANVLTF,TGTGCCAGCAGCTTAGGAGTGGCAGGATCTGGGGCCAACGTCCTGACTTTC
TRBJ2-5,-,-,TRBV19,CASSGGGTQTQYF,TGTGCCAGTAGTGGTGGGGGCACACAGACCCAGTACTTC
TRBJ1-3,-,-,TRBV11-3,CASSIPQGRTGNTIYF,TGTGCCAGCAGCATACCACAGGGACGGACTGGAAACACCATATATTTT
TRBJ2-1,TRBD1,-,TRBV5-1,CASRLGTASYNEQFF,TGCGCCAGCAGACTCGGGACAGCCTCCTACAATGAGCAGTTCTTC
TRBJ1-1,-,-,TRBV6-6,CASSPGSTEAFF,TGTGCCAGCAGCCCAGGGTCCACTGAAGCTTTCTTT
TRBJ2-7,TRBD1,-,TRBV2,CASSTGQVIYEQYF,TGTGCCAGCAGTACGGGACAGGTAATCTACGAGCAGTACTTC
TRBJ2-7,TRBD1,-,TRBV10-3,CAVAAGTAEVEQYF,TGTGCCGTTGCAGCCGGGACAGCAGAAGTCGAGCAGTACTTC
TRBJ2-6,TRBD1,-,TRBV5-5,CASTLPGQGRSGANVLTF,TGTGCCAGCACTCTCCCCGGACAGGGGCGCTCTGGGGCCAACGTCCTGACTTTC
TRBJ2-1,-,large,TRBV5-1,CASSLGQKNPISYNEQFF,TGCGCCAGCAGCCTCGGACAGAAGAACCCCATCTCCTACAATGAGCAGTTCTTC
TRBJ2-1,-,-,TRBV2,CASRLTLTGHEQFF,TGTGCCAGCAGGCTCACACTTACAGGGCATGAGCAGTTCTTC
TRBJ2-5,-,-,TRBV5-1,CASSLRGGQETQYF,TGCGCCAGCAGCTTGAGGGGGGGCCAGGAGACCCAGTACTTC
TRBJ2-7,-,few,TRBV11-2,CASVTGLSFGEQYF,TGTGCCAGCGTAACAGGGCTTTCATTCGGCGAGCAGTACTTC
TRBJ2-5,TRBD2,-,TRBV11-1,CASSLRSGLAGMVETQYF,TGTGCCAGCAGCTTACGTTCCGGACTAGCGGGAATGGTGGAGACCCAGTACTTC
TRBJ1-1,-,-,TRBV19,CASSTQGGLNTEAFF,TGTGCCAGTAGTACCCAGGGAGGCTTGAACACTGAAGCTTTCTTT
TRBJ2-1,TRBD2,-,TRBV7-2,CASSLDPSGGPYNEQFF,TGTGCCAGCAGCTTAGACCCCAGCGGGGGACCCTACAATGAGCAGTTCTTC
TRBJ2-7,-,-,TRBV7-9,CASSSQSGLYEQYF,TGTGCCAGCAGCTCCCAATCCGGACTCTACGAGCAGTACTTC
TRBJ2-4,-,-,TRBV4-1,CASSRTEPPKNIQYF,TGCGCCAGCAGCCGTACCGAGCCGCCCAAAAACATTCAGTACTTC
TRBJ2-1,-,-,TRBV6-5,CASRAYRVEGEQFF,TGTGCCAGCAGGGCCTACAGGGTTGAAGGCGAGCAGTTCTTC
TRBJ2-5,-,-,TRBV5-6,CASSLLLETQYF,TGTGCCAGCAGCTTACTTCTGGAGACCCAGTACTTC
TRBJ1-1,-,-,TRBV19,CASSIEGGLWAAAFF,TGTGCCAGTAGTATAGAAGGGGGTTTATGGGCGGCAGCTTTCTTT
TRBJ2-3,-,-,TRBV5-5,CASSLGGELTDTQYF,TGTGCCAGCAGCTTGGGGGGGGAACTTACAGATACGCAGTATTTT
TRBJ2-1,TRBD2,few,TRBV7-7,CASSLPRGEIVF,TGTGCCAGCAGCCTCCCGCGGGGGGAGATTGTCTTC
TRBJ1-6,-,-,TRBV27,CASSFIIPGNNSPLHF,TGTGCCAGCAGTTTTATTATTCCAGGGAATAATTCACCCCTCCACTTT
TRBJ2-2,TRBD1,-,TRBV2,CASRRQGSGELFF,TGTGCCAGCAGGCGACAGGGATCCGGGGAGCTGTTTTTT
TRBJ2-1,-,-,TRBV4-1,CASSRRMNQPGNEQFF,TGCGCCAGCAGCCGACGAATGAACCAACCGGGCAATGAGCAGTTCTTC
TRBJ1-2,-,-,TRBV19,CASSIRTQEPNYGYTF,TGTGCCAGTAGTATCCGCACGCAGGAACCTAACTATGGCTACACCTTC
TRBJ2-7,-,-,TRBV10-3,CAIRDGGGSEQYF,TGTGCCATCAGGGACGGGGGTGGCAGCGAGCAGTACTTC
TRBJ1-1,TRBD1,-,TRBV11-1,CASSLEDRGNTEAFF,TGTGCCAGCAGCTTAGAGGACAGGGGGAACACTGAAGCTTTCTTT
TRBJ2-3,TRBD2,-,TRBV6-1,CASSERAGASGRLRTDTQYF,TGTGCCAGCAGTGAACGAGCAGGGGCTAGCGGGAGGCTCCGCACAGATACGCAGTATTTT
TRBJ2-1,TRBD2,-,TRBV6-6,CASRTSALLFNEQFF,TGTGCCAGCAGAACTAGCGCGCTCCTCTTTAATGAGCAGTTCTTC
TRBJ2-1,TRBD2,-,TRBV29-1,CSVEDPTSGVHNEQFF,TGCAGCGTTGAAGATCCGACTAGCGGGGTCCACAATGAGCAGTTCTTC
TRBJ1-2,-,-,TRBV6-5,CASIARGGYGYTF,TGTGCCAGCATTGCGAGGGGGGGTTATGGCTACACCTTC
TRBJ2-1,TRBD1,-,TRBV15,CATSRDPRDRGVGYNEQFF,TGTGCCACCAGCAGAGATCCCCGGGACAGGGGAGTAGGCTACAATGAGCAGTTCTTC
TRBJ1-3,-,-,TRBV5-1,CASSDSPSGNTIYF,TGCGCCAGCAGTGACAGCCCCTCTGGAAACACCATATATTTT
TRBJ2-5,TRBD2,-,TRBV4-2,CASSHSSGGAKTQYF,TGTGCCAGCAGCCACAGTAGCGGGGGGGCGAAGACCCAGTACTTC
TRBJ2-1,TRBD1,-,TRBV7-3,CASSRLDRGLNNEQFF,TGTGCCAGCAGCCGTTTGGACAGGGGGCTCAACAATGAGCAGTTCTTC
TRBJ1-1,-,-,TRBV28,CASSLFGLRDPEAFF,TGTGCCAGCAGTTTATTTGGTCTTCGGGATCCTGAAGCTTTCTTT
TRBJ1-3,-,few,TRBV2,CASSESVFSGNTIYF,TGTGCCAGCAGTGAATCTGTTTTCTCTGGAAACACCATATATTTT